A single T cell receptor (beta chain) is shown here with its context. It has no known antigen specificity. The input lacks base qualities; no much larger clone sits a single base away. The data originate from a study of beta chain features in type 1 diabetes (dated by TCRdb to the late 2010s). Study-wide context: Patients and healthy donors did not differ in mean age, gender distribution, total cell number or subset yield. A total of 107,917,701 sorted cells were examined across all samples, and RNA yield correlated strongly with the number of cells per subset. The study compared TCRB repertoires of sorted circulating CD4+ T cell subsets between recently diagnosed type 1 diabetes patients and matched healthy donors. Regulatory and stem cell-like memory subsets were obtained from only 8 patients and roughly eight healthy donors, while naive and central memory subsets were obtained from all 30 or so donors. Findings and caveats that apply to the study as a whole: At VDJ recombination sites, patients with type 1 diabetes made fewer insertions and deleted more nucleotides, a pattern implying thymic rearrangement abnormalities. Shorter templates might have been favored by PCR, but patient and control samples were amplified and corrected together, so both groups would have been affected equally by any skew. A moderate but significant shortening of TCRB CDR3 length was observed in type 1 diabetes patients in all four CD4+ subsets. Because cDNA was sequenced instead of genomic DNA, activated cells with high expression could be over-represented, although the groups did not differ in activation or CD3 levels. Only small numbers of individuals were included in the HLA sub-analyses, which left unresolved whether HLA type had any influence on TCRB rearrangement. Naive, central memory and regulatory TCRB repertoires appeared more similar among patients than among healthy donors.

In the germline V gene (reference sequence), CDR1 corresponds to MNHNY and CDR2 to SVGAGI. The CDR3 runs 14 amino acids, cysteine and phenylalanine included. Only the CDR3 portion is preserved as DNA: 42 bases, with reading frame beginning at the first base. The germline V end is reduced by 8 bases and the J end by 5 bases; junction bases left unmatched: 11. From each donor, a single peripheral blood sample of about 116 mL on average was drawn into heparinised tubes. Naive, central memory, regulatory and stem cell-like memory CD4+ T cells were sorted on a BD FACSAria II using a panel including CD45RO, CCR7, CD25, CD127, CD95 and CD27. Every sorted population had a purity above 95%. PBMCs were separated immediately by Lymphoprep density gradient centrifugation and were stained directly, without being cultured. To minimize batch effects, samples were stained and sorted in pairs, one healthy donor with one patient per experiment.

The High Capacity cDNA Reverse Transcription Kit was used to reverse transcribe all of the isolated RNA, meaning that expressed TCRB transcripts were what got sequenced. Deep immunoSEQ sequencing was applied to naive, central memory and regulatory T cell samples, giving an average of about 3.7 million total reads per sample. Sorted cells were lysed in RLT buffer and RNA was extracted with DNase-treated RNeasy Micro or Mini kits, depending on cell number. Each cell subset was processed on its own to prevent cross-contamination, while patient and healthy donor samples were processed together. Using the immunoSEQ multiplex PCR, TCRB sequences were amplified from cDNA into 87-bp fragments spanning the CDR3 region. The amplicons were sequenced using the Illumina HiSeq platform. Regarding the original processing steps: PCR bias was computationally corrected using synthetic template baselines, reads within Hamming distance 2 were collapsed, and singletons that could not be merged were discarded. Reads were aligned against IMGT so that V, D and J genes, CDR3 length and insertions or deletions at six rearrangement sites could be assigned. Clonotype counts were normalized to sorted cell number within each subset before computing true diversity and Gini coefficients with the tcR R package. The overlap coefficient, calculated on TCRB nucleotide sequences, was used to quantify repertoire sharing. TCRdb retrieved this table from immuneACCESS and kept in-frame rearrangements only. Not all clones are present; in checked studies, unresolved V genes account for under half, and no reason is known for the remainder. The D gene and trimming were derived from the DNA, and the V and J assignments and clone size from that table. The sample includes roughly 150,000 clones, with roughly 11% observed a single time. The ten top clones hold roughly 2% of the sample.

Sequences were obtained from central memory CD4+ T cells from blood. Recombination connected TRBV6-6 to TRBJ1-2; 7 middle bases align to TRBD1. The sequence derives from a young man in good health. The CDR3 is CASGGDREYYGYTF. The DNA sequence is given as TGTGCCAGCGGAGGCGACAGGGAGTATTATGGCTACACCTTC.